This T cell receptor (beta chain) was captured by sequencing in a study of T-cell memory formation after mild COVID-19. Study background: TCR clusters were mostly donor specific. Study findings and constraints: The authors left the SARS-CoV-2 specificity of second-wave clones peaking on day 37 unconfirmed.

The V gene end was trimmed by 4 bases and the J gene end by 0 bases; junction bases not matched to a gene: 11. This CDR3 spans 17 amino acids. CDR1 and CDR2 (germline): SQVTM, ANQGSEA. In this sample, this clonotype turned up a few times. The antigen is not known. TCRdb reprocessed the 5' RACE reads with MiXCR, giving one entry per CDR3 protein. The sample holds 400,000 or so distinct CDR3 sequences, approximately 20% seen once. V and J are TRBV29-1 and TRBJ2-3, with 9 positions matching TRBD2. The sequenced sample consisted of PBMCs or a T cell subset sorted from them (not recorded which). This sequence originates from an adult woman who had mild COVID-19 (a few samples of this study predate the infection). Cell type and time point are not known. CDR3 protein: CSVASGISLSSTDTQYF. For the CDR3, the DNA is TGCAGCGTTGCTAGCGGGATCTCCTTATCTAGCACAGATACGCAGTATTTT.